The 32 T cell receptor beta chains listed next were all sequenced from one sample in a study of control samples from healthy donors and cancer patients. Data came from immunoSEQ multiplex PCR; TCRdb stores just in-frame clones and leaves some out. The sample gives roughly 140,000 clones, about 93% of which show up once; over 2% is in the top ten. Input material: blood. The receptors originated from a man aged 45 to 65 in good health.

The J gene is TRBJ1-2, the V gene TRBV7-3; maybe TRBD1 (5 bases). CDR1 SGHTA and CDR2 FQGTGA come from the germline V gene. The CDR3 totals 15 residues. The V end was cut by 5 bases, the J end by 3 bases, with 16 bases between. The CDR3 nucleotides are TGTGCCAGCAGCCCAGTGGGGGGAGTGGACTATGGCTACACCTTC. Its protein product is CASSPVGGVDYGYTF.

The chain employs TRBV3-1 (or the pseudogene TRBV3-2) and TRBJ2-7; D possibly uses TRBD1 or TRBD2 (5 bases each). V gave up 1 base and J gave up 6 bases, with 13 bases separating them. Germline V gives CDR1 LGHDT, CDR2 YNNKEL (reference sequence). This CDR3 has 14 amino acids. The chain's CDR3 is CASSQGGLASEQYF. In DNA form, the CDR3 reads TGTGCCAGCAGCCAAGGGGGGTTAGCGTCCGAGCAGTACTTC.

This clone showed up just a few times. The chain is built from TRBV19 and TRBJ1-5; 7 positions match TRBD1. Germline V lookup: CDR1 LNHDA, CDR2 SQIVND (reference sequence). The CDR3 is 12 residues long. J was trimmed by 5 bases and V by 10 bases; bases with no gene match: 5. The CDR3 spells CATRDSDQPQHF. As DNA, the CDR3 is TGTGCCACCCGGGACAGCGATCAGCCCCAGCATTTT.

V is TRBV4-2 and J is TRBJ2-2; D is perhaps TRBD1 or TRBD2 (6 bases each). V lost 0 bases and J lost 4, with 12 bases in between. The CDR3 is 16 residues long. Germline assignment: CDR1 LGHNA and CDR2 YNFKEQ. The CDR3 sequence is CASSQELGGGTGELFF. CDR3 nucleotides: TGTGCCAGCAGCCAAGAGTTAGGGGGAGGCACCGGGGAGCTGTTTTTT.

The chain has TRBV15 and TRBJ1-5; no clear D gene. CDR3 size: 14 residues. Germline V lookup: CDR1 LNHNV, CDR2 YYDKDF (reference sequence). With 4 bases removed from V and 5 bases from J, the gap between germline ends came to 12 bases. CDR3 DNA: TGTGCCACCAGCATTGGGGATAGGGATCAGCCCCAGCATTTT. It encodes CATSIGDRDQPQHF.

The chain is built from TRBV24-1 and TRBJ2-1; perhaps TRBD1 as D (6 bases). The CDR3 covers 15 residues. V lost 4 bases to trimming and J lost 6 bases, with 15 bases between them. CDR1 is KGHDR, CDR2 SFDVKD, per germline. CDR3 DNA: TGTGCCACCAGTGAAAGGACAGAATTCTTCAATGAGCAGTTCTTC. Translation: CATSERTEFFNEQFF.

The rearrangement uses TRBV7-9 and TRBJ1-5, with D unclear. The CDR3 spans 15 residues. With 4 bases removed from V and 4 bases from J, the gap between germline ends came to 14 bases. CDR1 and CDR2 (germline): SEHNR, FQNEAQ (reference sequence). The CDR3 DNA reads as TGTGCCAGCAGCTCTCACAGAGAGAGGAATCAGCCCCAGCATTTT. This codes for CASSSHRERNQPQHF.

The rearrangement joins TRBV7-3 to TRBJ1-5, with D possibly matching TRBD1 (6 bases). The ends were cut back, 1 base at V and 2 bases at J, with 15 bases in the middle. The CDR3 consists of 17 residues. The germline V gene has CDR1 SGHTA and CDR2 FQGTGA. Here the CDR3 reads CASSLNQGSFGNQPQHF. CDR3 bases: TGTGCCAGCAGCTTAAATCAGGGGAGTTTTGGCAATCAGCCCCAGCATTTT.

Here the CDR3 reads CASRPLAGGYNEQFF. CDR3 bases: TGCGCCAGCAGGCCACTAGCGGGAGGGTACAATGAGCAGTTCTTC. V gene TRBV5-1 combines with J gene TRBJ2-1, with 13 nucleotides matching TRBD2. V lost 5 bases, J lost 4 bases, and 3 bases stayed unmatched. This CDR3 is built from 15 residues. From germline, CDR1 is SGHRS and CDR2 YFSETQ. Full variable domain (missing parts from reference TRBV5-1 and TRBJ2-1): KAGVTQTPRYLIKTRGQQVTLSCSPISGHRSVSWYQQTPGQGLQFLFEYFSETQRNKGNFPGRFSGRQFSNSRSEMNVSTLELGDSALYLCASRPLAGGYNEQFFGPGTRLTVL.

This chain uses TRBV19 with TRBJ1-2; possibly TRBD1 for D (6 bases). CDR3 length: 14 amino acids. Germline V lookup: CDR1 LNHDA, CDR2 SQIVND (reference sequence). V lost 5 bases to trimming and J lost 6 bases, with 16 bases between them. The CDR3 sequence: CASSPVRQDNGYTF. The CDR3 DNA follows: TGTGCCAGTAGTCCGGTCAGACAGGATAATGGCTACACCTTC.

The chain's CDR3 is CASSGQGIGSGNTIYF. CDR3 DNA sequence: TGCGCCAGCAGCGGACAGGGGATCGGCTCTGGAAACACCATATATTTT. The V and J genes are TRBV5-1 and TRBJ1-3, with 9 bases matching TRBD1. Trimming at V came to 4 bases and at J to 0 bases, leaving 5 bases not matched to a gene. This CDR3 has 16 residues. Germline CDR1 reads SGHRS; CDR2 reads YFSETQ.

The V call is TRBV27, the J call TRBJ1-1; 7 bases are a match to TRBD1. Unmatched junction bases numbered 5, after V lost 6 bases and J lost 1 base. The CDR3 length is 14 residues. Germline V gene data show CDR1 as MNHEY and CDR2 as SMNVEV (reference sequence). The CDR3 sequence is CASRSHRGNTEAFF. CDR3 in DNA: TGTGCCAGCAGAAGCCACAGGGGGAACACTGAAGCTTTCTTT.

The V call is TRBV14, the J call TRBJ1-1; the D is unclear. V lost 0 bases and J 3 bases, leaving 8 bases between the germline ends. This CDR3 spans 14 amino acids. The germline CDR1 and CDR2 sequences are SGHDN and FVKESK. CDR3 in amino acids: CASSQDWADTEAFF. The CDR3 coding sequence is TGTGCCAGCAGCCAAGATTGGGCAGACACTGAAGCTTTCTTT.

The genes are TRBV5-4 and TRBJ2-1, with 10 nucleotides matching TRBD2. The CDR3 runs to 15 residues. V was pared by 4 bases and J by 9 bases, with 10 bases of the junction left unmatched. Per the germline V gene, CDR1 is SGHNT and CDR2 is YYREEE (reference sequence). CDR3 nucleotides: TGTGCCAGCAGCCATAGCGGGAGGCAGCGGGTTGAGCAGTTCTTC. It encodes CASSHSGRQRVEQFF. Full variable domain (remainder filled in from reference TRBV5-4 and TRBJ2-1): ETGVTQSPTHLIKTRGQQVTLRCSSQSGHNTVSWYQQALGQGPQFIFQYYREEENGRGNFPPRFSGLQFPNYSSELNVNALELDDSALYLCASSHSGRQRVEQFFGPGTRLTVL.

The rearrangement links TRBV30 to TRBJ2-6; tentatively, D is TRBD1 or TRBD2 (7 bases each). The germline gives CDR1 GTSNPN, CDR2 SVGIG (reference sequence). V was pared by 2 bases and J by 0 bases, with 17 bases between. There are 18 residues in the CDR3. CDR3 DNA: TGTGCCTGGAGTCCGCTGCCAGGGGGGGTCTCTGGGGCCAACGTCCTGACTTTC. This translates into CAWSPLPGGVSGANVLTF.

The CDR3 loop reads CASSSTGRAEAFF. Written as DNA, the CDR3 is TGCGCCAGCAGCTCGACGGGGCGGGCTGAAGCTTTCTTT. The rearrangement joins TRBV5-1 to TRBJ1-1; TRBD1 might be the D (5 bases). Trimming pared 3 bases from V and 6 bases from J, leaving 12 bases between. Germline V CDR1 and CDR2: SGHRS, YFSETQ. This CDR3 is built from 13 residues. Supplemented by reference TRBV5-1 and TRBJ1-1, the full variable domain reads KAGVTQTPRYLIKTRGQQVTLSCSPISGHRSVSWYQQTPGQGLQFLFEYFSETQRNKGNFPGRFSGRQFSNSRSEMNVSTLELGDSALYLCASSSTGRAEAFFGQGTRLTVV.

V gene TRBV28 combines with J gene TRBJ2-7, with D perhaps matching TRBD1 (8 bases). CDR1 and CDR2 (germline): MDHEN, SYDVKM. V was clipped by 5 bases and J by 5 bases, with 31 bases between them. The CDR3 consists of 19 residues. CDR3 in DNA: TGTGCCAGCAGTCCCAGACAGGGGCTACCCAGGGGGGGGAGCAACGAGCAGTACTTC. This sequence encodes CASSPRQGLPRGGSNEQYF.

This clone was detected a few times. This sequence joins TRBV5-1 and TRBJ1-3; D remains ambiguous. Germline V gene sequence: CDR1 SGHRS, CDR2 YFSETQ. The V end lost 0 bases, the J end lost 0 bases, and 7 bases lay between the germline ends. The CDR3 is 15 amino acids. CDR3 in amino acids: CASSLGSSSGNTIYF. DNA for the CDR3: TGCGCCAGCAGCTTGGGGAGTTCCTCTGGAAACACCATATATTTT.

This clone was detected only once. The V gene is TRBV27, the J gene TRBJ2-1, with 12 bases matching TRBD2. The V gene's germline CDR1 is MNHEY and CDR2 SMNVEV (reference sequence). V trimming: 4 bases; J trimming: 4 bases; junction bases outside the gene matches: 11. The CDR3 loop spans 18 amino acids. CDR3 DNA sequence: TGTGCCAGCAGTTCGGACACGGGACTAGCGGGCAGGTACAATGAGCAGTTCTTC. Translated: CASSSDTGLAGRYNEQFF.

The chain carries TRBV6-6 and TRBJ1-3, with D tentatively TRBD1 (6 bases). The CDR3 has 13 residues. Germline-derived CDR1 and CDR2 are MNHNY and SVGAGI (reference sequence). Trimming shortened V by 5 bases and J by 4 bases, and 9 bases separated the two germline ends. The CDR3 DNA follows: TGTGCCAGCAGTAGTACAGGGGGAAACACCATATATTTT. It codes for CASSSTGGNTIYF.

V gene TRBV19 combines with J gene TRBJ1-1; tentatively, D is TRBD1 (6 bases). Germline CDR1 reads LNHDA; CDR2 reads SQIVND (reference sequence). CDR3 length equals 14 residues. V was pared by 8 bases and J by 1 base, with 14 bases between. The CDR3 DNA is TGTGCCAGTTCAACAGGGCAGGGGAACACTGAAGCTTTCTTT. It is translated as CASSTGQGNTEAFF.

The chain is built from TRBV30 and TRBJ2-7; D call uncertain. The CDR3 runs to 13 residues. The ends were cut back, 0 bases at V and 7 bases at J, with 13 bases in the middle. Looked up from germline, CDR1 is GTSNPN and CDR2 is SVGIG (reference sequence). DNA for the CDR3: TGTGCCTGGAGTGTAAGCCCCATAAGAGAGCAGTACTTC. Translated, it gives CAWSVSPIREQYF.

The sample holds one count of this clone. The rearrangement uses TRBV18 and TRBJ1-1; the D is unclear. From germline, CDR1 is KGHSH and CDR2 LQKENI. The CDR3 extends over 15 amino acids. V dropped 2 bases and J dropped 3 bases, with 13 bases sitting between them. The CDR3 nucleotides read TGTGCCAGCTCACCAATCCAAGCCTTGGACACTGAAGCTTTCTTT. Its translation: CASSPIQALDTEAFF.

The rearrangement links TRBV9 to TRBJ2-3, with D tentatively TRBD1 (5 bases). Germline CDR1 and CDR2: SGDLS and YYNGEE. This CDR3 is 15 amino acids long. Trimming cost V 0 bases and J 0 bases, with 8 bases left between them. In nucleotides, the CDR3 is TGTGCCAGCAGCGTAGCCAGGGAAAGCACAGATACGCAGTATTTT. Amino acids: CASSVARESTDTQYF.

With respect to this clone: The same CDR3 can be traced to other DNA sequences in this sample. The CDR3 bases are TGCAGCGTCGACCTCGGCGGAAATCAGCCCCAGCATTTT. This gives the protein CSVDLGGNQPQHF. The V and J genes are TRBV29-1 and TRBJ1-5; unclear D gene. Germline V gene data show CDR1 as SQVTM and CDR2 as ANQGSEA. There are 13 residues in the CDR3. Trimming took 6 bases from V and 4 from J, leaving 13 bases between them.

Here the CDR3 DNA reads TGTGCCAGTACCCCAGGGTGGGGTTCTAGCCAGCCCCAGCATTTT. Amino acid sequence: CASTPGWGSSQPQHF. V and J are TRBV19 and TRBJ1-5; D may be TRBD1 (5 bases). Looked up from germline, CDR1 is LNHDA and CDR2 is SQIVND (reference sequence). V was cut by 7 bases and J by 7 bases, with 20 bases left in between. The CDR3 runs to 15 residues.

The chain joins TRBV24-1 to TRBJ1-3, with D unresolved. The CDR3 is 13 amino acids. Trimming left V 5 bases short and J 0 bases short, with 4 bases between. Germline lookup yields CDR1 KGHDR and CDR2 SFDVKD. The CDR3: CATSANSGNTIYF. DNA of the CDR3: TGTGCCACCAGTGCGAACTCTGGAAACACCATATATTTT.

The chain carries TRBV28 and TRBJ2-7, with TRBD1 identical over 9 bases. The CDR3 totals 17 residues. After removal of 5 bases from V and 3 bases from J, the junction contained 14 bases not matched to a gene. Per germline, CDR1 MDHEN and CDR2 SYDVKM. The CDR3 DNA is TGTGCCAGCAGTCCCTATTATGTAGGGGACAGGGACTACGAGCAGTACTTC. Protein product: CASSPYYVGDRDYEQYF.

This clone was seen just once. V gene TRBV27 combines with J gene TRBJ2-3, with D perhaps matching TRBD2 (6 bases). V shed 4 bases and J shed 9 bases, with 8 bases lying between them. The CDR3 runs 11 residues. CDR1 and CDR2 (germline): MNHEY, SMNVEV (reference sequence). For the CDR3, the DNA is TGTGCCAGCAGTTCCCGGGGGACGCAGTATTTT. Amino acids: CASSSRGTQYF.

This sequence joins TRBV27 and TRBJ2-2; D not resolved. Germline CDR1 reads MNHEY; CDR2 reads SMNVEV (reference sequence). There are 15 residues in the CDR3. The V end was cut by 2 bases, the J end by 0 bases, with 7 bases between. CDR3 coding DNA: TGTGCCAGCAGTTTAACCAGGCCGAACACCGGGGAGCTGTTTTTT. Translated: CASSLTRPNTGELFF.

The rearrangement uses TRBV27 and TRBJ1-2, with 9 nucleotides matching TRBD1. The CDR3 extends over 16 amino acids. CDR1 MNHEY and CDR2 SMNVEV come from the germline V gene (reference sequence). The V gene end was trimmed by 5 bases and the J gene end by 5 bases; junction bases not matched to a gene: 12. The CDR3 DNA sequence: TGTGCCAGCAGTCCGGGACAGGGAAAAGGATCTTATGGCTACACCTTC. Its translation: CASSPGQGKGSYGYTF.

The chain joins TRBV10-2 to TRBJ1-2, with D possibly matching TRBD1 (6 bases). CDR1 and CDR2 from the germline V gene are WSHSY and SAAADI. Trimming left V 3 bases short and J 9 bases short, with 17 bases between. The CDR3 contains 14 residues. CDR3 bases: TGCGCCAGCAGTGACCCAGACAGGACTCTTAGCTACACCTTC. This gives the protein CASSDPDRTLSYTF.